One sample yielded the 32 T cell receptor beta chains listed below, sequenced in a study of sequential checkpoint blockade in melanoma. Treatment reported: randomized to nivolumab then ipilimumab (arm A) or the reverse (arm B). This table comes from immunoSEQ multiplex PCR, and its TCRdb copy is limited to in-frame clones, with some not included. The sample contains under 13,000 clones, around 74% of which appear only once. Material: CD8+ T cells sorted from blood (inferred from file names), obtained from a patient given nivolumab and ipilimumab in sequence. The receptors derive from a human donor with melanoma.

This clone has just a few counts. V usage is TRBV7-9 and J usage is TRBJ1-2; D is possibly TRBD1 (5 bases). Germline V lookup: CDR1 SEHNR, CDR2 FQNEAQ (reference sequence). The CDR3 extends over 15 amino acids. V lost 1 base to trimming and J lost 4 bases, with 13 bases between them. The DNA for the CDR3 is TGTGCCAGCAGCTTAGAGGCAGGGTCCCTCTATGGCTACACCTTC. It codes for CASSLEAGSLYGYTF.

The CDR3 DNA follows: TGTGCCAGCAGTTACGAGGGAGCAACTAATGAAAAACTGTTTTTT. Amino acids: CASSYEGATNEKLFF. The chain is built from TRBV6-5 and TRBJ1-4; D remains ambiguous. Germline CDR1 MNHEY, CDR2 SVGAGI. Trimming removed 2 bases at V and 0 bases at J, with 7 bases between. The CDR3 sequence is 15 residues long.

V and J are TRBV11-3 and TRBJ2-7; unclear D gene. Trimming removed 1 base from V and 3 bases from J, with 13 bases in between. The CDR3 is 15 residues long. Germline CDR1 and CDR2: SGHNT and YENEEA. In DNA form, the CDR3 reads TGTGCCAGCAGCTTAGGGTTTGAGCCGCTCTACGAGCAGTACTTC. Translating it yields CASSLGFEPLYEQYF.

This clone was counted a few times. The DNA of the CDR3 is TGTGCCAGCAGCTTAGTCTTAGGGGGCACTGAAGCTTTCTTT. Amino acid sequence: CASSLVLGGTEAFF. This sequence joins TRBV7-9 and TRBJ1-1, with D perhaps matching TRBD1 (6 bases). Germline CDR1 SEHNR, CDR2 FQNEAQ (reference sequence). There are 14 residues in the CDR3. The germline V and J ends were trimmed by 1 base and 4 bases, with 10 bases remaining between them. Drawing the rest from reference TRBV7-9 and TRBJ1-1, the complete variable domain is DTGVSQNPRHKITKRGQNVTFRCDPISEHNRLYWYRQTLGQGPEFLTYFQNEAQLEKSRLLSDRFSAERPKGSFSTLEIQRTEQGDSAMYLCASSLVLGGTEAFFGQGTRLTVV.

For the CDR3, the DNA is TGTGCCAGCGGTGGGACAGGCTACGAGCAGTACTTC. It encodes CASGGTGYEQYF. The chain links TRBV9 to TRBJ2-7; 8 nucleotides align to TRBD1. The CDR3 consists of 12 residues. From germline, CDR1 is SGDLS and CDR2 YYNGEE. With V trimmed by 7 bases and J by 3 bases, 3 bases remained unmatched.

Worth noting for this clone: Mismatch with germline at one junction end may stem from a read error. At the DNA level, this CDR3 is encoded by other sequences in the same sample as well. The V gene is TRBV27, the J gene TRBJ2-6; D may be TRBD1 (5 bases). The CDR3 is made up of 14 amino acids. The germline V gene has CDR1 MNHEY and CDR2 SMNVEV (reference sequence). The CDR3 spells CASSHRSGANVLTF. CDR3 in DNA: TGTGCTAGCAGTCACAGGTCTGGGGCCAACGTCCTGACTTTC.

This clone counts as large. This CDR3 reads CASSQATGGTYNEQFF. The CDR3 DNA is TGCGCCAGCAGCCAAGCTACGGGGGGAACCTACAATGAGCAGTTCTTC. The chain links TRBV4-3 to TRBJ2-1; 7 nucleotides align to TRBD2. The CDR3 is made up of 16 amino acids. CDR1 and CDR2 from the germline V gene are LGHNA and YSLEER. Germline trimming cut 1 base from V and 2 bases from J; bases unmatched to any gene: 5.

The chain couples TRBV6-6 to TRBJ2-7, with TRBD1 matching 11 bases. The CDR3 length is 15 residues. CDR1 is MNHNY and CDR2 is SVGAGI in the germline V gene (reference sequence). J gave up 3 bases and V 0 bases, and 1 base lay outside the gene matches. The CDR3 bases are TGTGCCAGCAGTTACTCCGGGACAGGGGGCTACGAGCAGTACTTC. Amino acid sequence: CASSYSGTGGYEQYF.

This clone turned up a few times. The chain links TRBV10-3 to TRBJ2-5; perhaps TRBD1 as D (6 bases). CDR1 is ENHRY, CDR2 SYGVKD, per germline. The CDR3 has 14 residues. V was trimmed by 5 bases and J by 2 bases, leaving 12 bases between them. The CDR3 DNA follows: TGTGCCATCAGTCCCGGGACACGACAAGAGACCCAGTACTTC. Translated, it gives CAISPGTRQETQYF.

The chain joins TRBV4-2 to TRBJ2-7, with TRBD1 as a possible D gene (6 bases). The V end was cut by 8 bases, the J end by 4 bases, with 12 bases between. Germline-derived CDR1 and CDR2 are LGHNA and YNFKEQ. The CDR3 is 12 amino acids. As DNA, the CDR3 is TGTGCCAGCGGGGCTCAGGGGTACGAGCAGTACTTC. Translation: CASGAQGYEQYF.

Remarks on this clone: In the same sample, other DNA sequences code for this CDR3. The chain uses TRBV15 and TRBJ2-7; 9 bases match TRBD1. Germline CDR1 is LNHNV and CDR2 is YYDKDF (reference sequence). This CDR3 has 13 residues. V lost 6 bases, J lost 4 bases, and 4 bases stayed unmatched. CDR3 sequence reads: CATSPGQGYEQYF. In DNA form, the CDR3 reads TGTGCCACCAGTCCGGGACAGGGTTACGAGCAGTACTTC.

This clone is categorized as medium-sized. The chain combines TRBV23-1 with TRBJ2-7; D is perhaps TRBD1 (5 bases). TRBV23-1 is an ORF, and what it does is uncertain. With 4 bases removed from V and 3 bases from J, the gap between germline ends came to 10 bases. This CDR3 is 13 amino acids long. CDR3 sequence: CASSRGRVYEQYF. The CDR3, as DNA: TGCGCCAGCAGTCGAGGCAGGGTCTACGAGCAGTACTTC.

The gene calls are TRBV14 and TRBJ1-4; maybe TRBD1 (6 bases). The CDR3 consists of 13 residues. V lost 6 bases and J 8 bases, leaving 13 bases between the germline ends. The germline V gene has CDR1 SGHDN and CDR2 FVKESK. This CDR3 reads CASSPPGEEKLFF. The CDR3 bases are TGTGCCAGCAGTCCTCCAGGGGAGGAAAAACTGTTTTTT.

This clone qualifies as medium-sized. J is TRBJ2-7 and V is TRBV5-5; 9 bases line up with TRBD1. CDR1 is SGHKS, CDR2 YYEKEE, per germline (reference sequence). The CDR3 contains 13 residues. The trim removed 3 bases at V and 7 bases at J, leaving 5 bases unmatched. CDR3 loop: CASSWDRVREQYF. CDR3 nucleotides: TGTGCCAGCAGCTGGGACAGGGTAAGGGAGCAGTACTTC.

The chain is built from TRBV30 and TRBJ2-2; a weak D match, TRBD2 (7 bases). Trimming took 1 base from V and 8 from J, leaving 14 bases between them. CDR3 size: 14 residues. Germline V CDR1 and CDR2: GTSNPN, SVGIG (reference sequence). CDR3 region: CAWSGGGALGELFF. The CDR3 coding sequence is TGTGCCTGGAGTGGTGGGGGGGCCTTGGGGGAGCTGTTTTTT. The whole variable domain, filled in from reference TRBV30 and TRBJ2-2, reads SQTIHQWPATLVQPVGSPLSLECTVEGTSNPNLYWYRQAAGRGLQLLFYSVGIGQISSEVPQNLSASRPQDRQFILSSKKLLLSDSGFYLCAWSGGGALGELFFGEGSRLTVL.

This chain uses TRBV28 with TRBJ1-2; D is unclear. CDR3 length equals 15 residues. The V gene lost 1 base and the J gene lost 7 bases, with 16 bases spanning the gap. Germline values: CDR1 MDHEN, CDR2 SYDVKM. The CDR3 sequence is CASSLYVAGSGGYTF. In nucleotides, the CDR3 is TGTGCCAGCAGTTTATACGTTGCGGGGAGCGGTGGCTACACCTTC.

This clone was seen a single time. V is TRBV11-2 and J is TRBJ1-2, with D uncertain. The CDR3 totals 14 residues. V was trimmed by 6 bases and J by 4 bases, leaving 15 bases between them. CDR1 and CDR2 (germline): SGHAT, FQNNGV. The CDR3 loop reads CASSPFDTFYGYTF. The CDR3 bases are TGTGCCAGCAGTCCCTTCGACACCTTCTATGGCTACACCTTC. The whole variable domain, remainder taken from reference TRBV11-2 and TRBJ1-2, is EAGVAQSPRYKIIEKRQSVAFWCNPISGHATLYWYQQILGQGPKLLIQFQNNGVVDDSQLPKDRFSAERLKGVDSTLKIQPAKLEDSAVYLCASSPFDTFYGYTFGSGTRLTVV.

The table lists this clone with a few counts. The chain has TRBV28 and TRBJ2-7; 10 bases agree with TRBD2. The CDR3 runs 13 residues. Germline lookup yields CDR1 MDHEN and CDR2 SYDVKM. Trimming removed 5 bases from V and 5 bases from J; junction bases left unmatched: 3. CDR3: CASSLAGVNEQYF. The CDR3 DNA follows: TGTGCCAGCAGTCTAGCGGGAGTGAACGAGCAGTACTTC.

V usage is TRBV28 and J usage is TRBJ2-7; 7 nucleotides align to TRBD1. Germline CDR1 MDHEN, CDR2 SYDVKM. With V trimmed by 3 bases and J by 6 bases, 8 bases remained unmatched. This CDR3 is 14 amino acids long. Here the CDR3 DNA reads TGTGCCAGCAGTTTGATCAGGGGGTCCGGCGAGCAGTACTTC. It encodes CASSLIRGSGEQYF. Complete variable domain (other parts from reference TRBV28 and TRBJ2-7): DVKVTQSSRYLVKRTGEKVFLECVQDMDHENMFWYRQDPGLGLRLIYFSYDVKMKEKGDIPEGYSVSREKKERFSLILESASTNQTSMYLCASSLIRGSGEQYFGPGTRLTVT.

The chain has TRBV7-2 and TRBJ2-7; 7 bases agree with TRBD2. J lost 3 bases, V lost 2 bases, and 13 bases had no gene match. The V gene's germline CDR1 is SGHTA and CDR2 FQGNSA. The CDR3 contains 17 residues. The DNA for the CDR3 is TGTGCCAGCAGCTTATCCCGCAGCGGGGAGACCCTCTACGAGCAGTACTTC. Protein sequence: CASSLSRSGETLYEQYF.

The genes are TRBV6-1 and TRBJ2-7; 9 bases map to TRBD1. The length of the CDR3 is 14 residues. The V gene end was trimmed by 4 bases and the J gene end by 3 bases; junction bases not matched to a gene: 4. Per germline, CDR1 MNHNS and CDR2 SASEGT. The chain's CDR3 is CASSVPTGGYEQYF. CDR3 sequence (DNA): TGTGCCAGCAGTGTTCCGACAGGGGGCTACGAGCAGTACTTC.

The gene calls are TRBV5-6 and TRBJ2-5; D gene ambiguous. The tail of the sequence fits TRBJ2-7 better, so the J call may be wrong. Germline V CDR1 and CDR2: SGHDT, YYEEEE. The CDR3 totals 14 residues. The CDR3 DNA sequence: TGTGCCAGCAGCTTGGGGCCAGGTTCCTACGAGCAGTACTTC. This codes for CASSLGPGSYEQYF.

The gene calls are TRBV7-8 and TRBJ2-7; 8 bases align to TRBD2. Unmatched junction bases numbered 14, after V lost 4 bases and J lost 6 bases. CDR1 and CDR2 from the germline V gene are SGHVS and FQNEAQ. The CDR3 has 16 residues. CDR3 nucleotides: TGTGCCAGCAGCTCGGACCTACTGGGACTAGGTAGCGAGCAGTACTTC. It codes for CASSSDLLGLGSEQYF.

The sample holds a few counts of this clone. The gene calls are TRBV28 and TRBJ2-7; D possibly corresponds to TRBD1 (7 bases). Germline V gene sequence: CDR1 MDHEN, CDR2 SYDVKM. V lost 8 bases, J lost 2 bases, and 16 bases lay in between. The CDR3 has 14 residues. CDR3 coding DNA: TGTGCCAGCCACAAGGGCAGGGGGGCCTACGAGCAGTACTTC. This translates into CASHKGRGAYEQYF.

This chain joins TRBV27 and TRBJ2-6; no reliable D call. The CDR3 covers 14 residues. Trimming shortened V by 1 base and J by 8 bases, and 9 bases separated the two germline ends. Germline CDR1 MNHEY, CDR2 SMNVEV (reference sequence). CDR3 loop: CASSLYQVPNVLTF. The CDR3 DNA reads as TGTGCCAGCAGTTTATATCAGGTTCCCAACGTCCTGACTTTC.

There are a few counts of this clone. The CDR3 DNA is TGTGCCAGCAGTTGGACGGGGGCATTCCGGGGGGGGATCCAAGAGACCCAGTACTTC. Protein: CASSWTGAFRGGIQETQYF. This chain uses TRBV2 with TRBJ2-5; 8 nucleotides agree with TRBD2. The ends lost 5 bases at V and 1 base at J; junction bases unmatched: 18. The V gene's germline CDR1 is SNHLY and CDR2 FYNNEI. The CDR3 runs 19 residues.

CDR3 sequence (DNA): TGTGCCAGCAGTGAAGAGGGGGCGGCACTGCCCGGGAACGAGCAGTACTTC. Encoded protein: CASSEEGAALPGNEQYF. V is TRBV2 and J is TRBJ2-7, with 7 bases matching TRBD1. Trimming at V came to 1 base and at J to 5 bases, leaving 14 bases not matched to a gene. The V gene's germline CDR1 is SNHLY and CDR2 FYNNEI. This CDR3 spans 17 amino acids.

The rearrangement joins TRBV5-5 to TRBJ1-5; D call uncertain. The CDR3 is 15 amino acids. Germline CDR1 SGHKS, CDR2 YYEKEE (reference sequence). Trimming stripped 1 base from V and 3 bases from J, with 11 bases between. The CDR3 sequence is CASSLWVEVNQPQHF. In DNA, the CDR3 is TGTGCCAGCAGCTTGTGGGTTGAGGTCAATCAGCCCCAGCATTTT.

This clone was recorded only once. The chain links TRBV4-3 to TRBJ2-7; TRBD2 is a possible D gene (7 bases). The V end was cut by 2 bases, the J end by 7 bases, with 21 bases between. CDR3 length: 16 residues. CDR1 is LGHNA and CDR2 is YSLEER in the germline V gene. The CDR3 protein is CASSQLWGGPPREQYF. DNA for the CDR3: TGCGCCAGCAGCCAACTCTGGGGGGGGCCTCCGCGTGAGCAGTACTTC.

This sequence joins TRBV28 and TRBJ2-3; no reliable D call. Between the trimmed V and J ends, which lost 3 bases and 2 bases, there was a span of 9 bases. In germline, CDR1 is MDHEN, CDR2 SYDVKM. This CDR3 is 14 amino acids long. In nucleotides, the CDR3 is TGTGCCAGCAGTTTGAATAGCCCCACAGATACGCAGTATTTT. Translated: CASSLNSPTDTQYF.

A single count supports this clone. This sequence joins TRBV7-6 and TRBJ2-1, with 10 bases aligning to TRBD2. V was clipped by 5 bases and J by 8 bases; unmatched bases: 6. Germline-derived CDR1 and CDR2 are SGHVS and FNYEAQ. This CDR3 has 14 residues. The CDR3 spells CASSPAGGVHEQFF. The CDR3 coding sequence is TGTGCCAGCAGCCCAGCGGGAGGGGTCCATGAGCAGTTCTTC.

A single count supports this clone. The chain uses TRBV19 and TRBJ1-1; D gene uncertain. Looked up from germline, CDR1 is LNHDA and CDR2 is SQIVND (reference sequence). The V end lost 8 bases, the J end lost 4 bases, and 17 bases lay between the germline ends. This CDR3 is 14 amino acids long. This chain's CDR3 is CASGSLGQVTEAFF. DNA of the CDR3: TGTGCCAGTGGTAGCCTTGGGCAAGTCACTGAAGCTTTCTTT.